This T cell receptor (beta chain) was profiled in a study of Ad26.COV2.S vaccination and SARS-CoV-2 variants. Study context: Vaccine-arm donor from the placebo-controlled COV1001 Ad26.COV2.S trial.

Only in-frame clones appear in the TCRdb table, and some are missing; sequencing was by immunoSEQ multiplex PCR. The sample lists hundreds of thousands of clones, around 87% occurring once. General study points: There was a possibility that the TCR breadth and depth analyses underestimated total T cell responses.

The treatment is: roughly 19 received Ad26.COV2.S at low or high dose, single or two shots; roughly 5 received placebo; per-sample allocation not given. Specimen acquisition occurred on day 63 following the initial vaccine or placebo injection. The sample came from a Boston adult aged 18-55 years. Expressing Wuhan-strain SARS-CoV-2 spike, an Ad26 vector served as the vaccine. Notes on this clone: The antigen remains undetermined.

This sample comprised peripheral blood, obtained in a trial of Ad26.COV2.S vaccine versus placebo. The TCR sequence derives from a person aged 18-65 years who received the Ad26.COV2.S COVID-19 vaccine or a placebo.

In nucleotides, the CDR3 is TGTGCCAGCAGCTTCCGGGTCAGGGACAATGAGCAGTTCTTC. It translates to CASSFRVRDNEQFF. The V call is TRBV7-8, the J call TRBJ2-1, with a tentative D call TRBD1 (5 bases). Germline V gives CDR1 SGHVS, CDR2 FQNEAQ. CDR3 length equals 14 residues. V was cut by 3 bases and J by 5 bases, with 11 bases left in between.